This TCR beta chain is drawn from a study of STAT5B mutations in CD4+ large granular lymphocyte leukemia. Study observations and caveats: TRBV06-family usage was enriched in top patient clones (8/27) versus controls (2/35). Patient CD4-sorted repertoires stayed more clonal than healthy ones after leukemic-clone removal.

The CDR3 spans 13 residues. Germline lookup yields CDR1 LNHDA and CDR2 SQIVND (reference sequence). This clone was seen just once. Its antigen is not identified. Compared with germline, one end of the junction differs, possibly owing to a read error. The authors' processing: Productive clonotypes were detectable down to 2.59 x 10-5 frequency. TCRdb's copy holds only in-frame clones and misses some; the assay was immunoSEQ multiplex PCR. V and J calls and clone size are those listed in that table; D and trimming were worked out from the DNA. The data show about 33,000 clones, approximately 81% seen once. Control samples were healthy donors' buffy coats.

The chain has TRBV19 and TRBJ2-3; maybe TRBD2 (6 bases). Sequencing input: CD4+ T cells from blood buffy coats. The origin of this receptor is a human donor in good health. The CDR3 is CASSHGSTYTQYF. The DNA for the CDR3 is TGTGCCAGTAGTCACGGGAGCACATATACGCAGTATTTT.